There are a few counts of the clone carrying this T cell receptor gamma chain. Its antigen is not known. This DNA's translation and the protein TCRdb lists, from a much larger clone, do not match at residue 6, likely due to a read error; the protein shown is translated from the DNA. This entry is derived from a study of γδ T cells in repeated Plasmodium falciparum infection. Study-wide context: The natural-infection arm compared Malian children under seasonal malaria with matched Australian children. Over 644 days, donors received four mosquito-bite P. falciparum NF54 infections. Malian samples came from no-transmission periods or across acute febrile malaria episodes.

Flow sorting of PBMC yielded separate Vgamma9/Vdelta2+ and Vdelta2-negative gammadelta T cell populations for bulk repertoire analysis. TCRdb ran CATT on the multiplex PCR reads. The table lists roughly 32,000 gamma-chain clones, 1.4% of them singletons. The CDR3 loop spans 13 amino acids. CDR1 is GITISATS, CDR2 ISYDGTV, per germline (reference sequence). V was pared by 3 bases and J by 5 bases, with 7 bases of the junction left unmatched. Points from the study as a whole: Vdelta2-negative gammadelta repertoires, largely Vdelta1+, seemingly showed infection-driven waves of new clonal selection.

What was sequenced was gamma-delta T cells from blood. This clonotype was sampled from a pool of human donors (malaria-infected and uninfected, not separated). The gene calls are TRGV9 and TRGJ1 or TRGJ2. The J gene, left out of TCRdb, was set here by checking the DNA against germline. The CDR3 bases are TGTGCCTTGTGGGAGACGGCACATTATAAGAAACTCTTT. It yields the protein CALWETAHYKKLF.